These T cell receptor beta chains were read from a single sample in a study of blood T cell repertoires in COVID-19. Clones were read by immunoSEQ multiplex PCR, and TCRdb kept only the in-frame ones, dropping some. Of tens of thousands of clones detected, roughly 90% appear once; the ten largest clones hold roughly 2.6%. Source material: peripheral blood. These receptors came from a man aged 50 to 59 with COVID-19, enrolled during active disease. Each CDR3 is given with its conserved first and last residue. Fields, in order: J gene, V gene, clone size, D gene, CDR3 DNA, CDR3 protein. The D gene is left open where the match is weak. Clone size is shown for a subset of rows, as once, few, many or a class of expanded clone.

J gene: TRBJ1-2; V gene: TRBV5-4; clone size: NA; D gene: TRBD1; CDR3 DNA: TGTGCCAGCAGCAACAGGACAGGGAGATTGAACTATGGCTACACCTTC; CDR3 protein: CASSNRTGRLNYGYTF
J gene: TRBJ1-3; V gene: TRBV10-3; clone size: NA; D gene: TRBD1; CDR3 DNA: TGTGCCATCAGCCTGACAGGGGAGAATTCTGGAAACACCATATATTTT; CDR3 protein: CAISLTGENSGNTIYF
J gene: TRBJ1-1; V gene: TRBV19; clone size: once; D gene: TRBD1; CDR3 DNA: TGTGCCAGTAGGGAGACAGGGTCCCAGAACACTGAAGCTTTCTTT; CDR3 protein: CASRETGSQNTEAFF
J gene: TRBJ1-3; V gene: TRBV3-1/TRBV3-2; clone size: NA; D gene: NA; CDR3 DNA: TGTGCCAGCAGCCAAGTGTCAACCATATATTTT; CDR3 protein: CASSQVSTIYF
J gene: TRBJ1-3; V gene: TRBV7-9; clone size: few; D gene: TRBD1; CDR3 DNA: TGTGCCAGCAGCCGCCGACAGGGTAACACTGGAAACACCATATATTTT; CDR3 protein: CASSRRQGNTGNTIYF
J gene: TRBJ2-1; V gene: TRBV9; clone size: NA; D gene: NA; CDR3 DNA: TGTGCCAGCAGCGTATTGGGGGCCCGCTTGGATGAGCAGTTCTTC; CDR3 protein: CASSVLGARLDEQFF
J gene: TRBJ1-1; V gene: TRBV18; clone size: NA; D gene: NA; CDR3 DNA: TGTGCCAGCTCACCCCGGGACAAGGGGGACACTGAAGCTTTCTTT; CDR3 protein: CASSPRDKGDTEAFF
J gene: TRBJ2-5; V gene: TRBV30; clone size: once; D gene: TRBD1; CDR3 DNA: TGTGCCTGGAGTCAGGGGGCTGGGGAGACCCAGTACTTC; CDR3 protein: CAWSQGAGETQYF
J gene: TRBJ2-7; V gene: TRBV5-6; clone size: NA; D gene: TRBD1; CDR3 DNA: TGTGCCAGCAGCCCGCCGGACAGGGGAGGGGAGCAGTACTTC; CDR3 protein: CASSPPDRGGEQYF
J gene: TRBJ1-6; V gene: TRBV6-5; clone size: NA; D gene: TRBD1; CDR3 DNA: TGTGCCAGCAGTTACGGGGACAGGGTCTATAATTCACCCCTCCACTTT; CDR3 protein: CASSYGDRVYNSPLHF
J gene: TRBJ2-5; V gene: TRBV29-1; clone size: NA; D gene: TRBD2; CDR3 DNA: TGCAGCGTTGAGGGGCGGGGGGGCCGAGAGACCCAGTACTTC; CDR3 protein: CSVEGRGGRETQYF
J gene: TRBJ2-7; V gene: TRBV11-2; clone size: NA; D gene: TRBD2; CDR3 DNA: TGTGCCAGCAGCTTAGTAGGGCTAGCGGGGGGACTACGCTCCGAGCAGTACTTC; CDR3 protein: CASSLVGLAGGLRSEQYF
J gene: TRBJ2-3; V gene: TRBV6-5; clone size: once; D gene: NA; CDR3 DNA: TGTGCCAGCAGTTACCAGGGATTTAGTACAGATACGCAGTATTTT; CDR3 protein: CASSYQGFSTDTQYF
J gene: TRBJ1-4; V gene: TRBV27; clone size: few; D gene: NA; CDR3 DNA: TGTGCCAGCAGTTTTCGATTCGGGATGGCTAATGAAAAACTGTTTTTT; CDR3 protein: CASSFRFGMANEKLFF
J gene: TRBJ1-6; V gene: TRBV30; clone size: NA; D gene: NA; CDR3 DNA: TGTGCCTGGAGTTACAGGGCAGATGCACCGTATAATTCACCCCTCCACTTT; CDR3 protein: CAWSYRADAPYNSPLHF
J gene: TRBJ2-1; V gene: TRBV5-5; clone size: NA; D gene: NA; CDR3 DNA: TGTGCCAGCCGACTCTTTTTGGAGCAGTTCTTC; CDR3 protein: CASRLFLEQFF
J gene: TRBJ2-6; V gene: TRBV7-9; clone size: once; D gene: TRBD1; CDR3 DNA: TGTGCCAGCAGCCAAAGACAGGGGGGCAGCTCTGGGGCCAACGTCCTGACTTTC; CDR3 protein: CASSQRQGGSSGANVLTF
J gene: TRBJ1-1; V gene: TRBV6-5; clone size: NA; D gene: TRBD1; CDR3 DNA: TGTGCCAGCAGTTCCGAACAGGGGTTAGGGAACACTGAAGCTTTCTTT; CDR3 protein: CASSSEQGLGNTEAFF
J gene: TRBJ1-2; V gene: TRBV29-1; clone size: NA; D gene: NA; CDR3 DNA: TGCAGCGTTGACAGGGTCTTTAACTATGGCTACACCTTC; CDR3 protein: CSVDRVFNYGYTF
J gene: TRBJ1-2; V gene: TRBV2; clone size: few; D gene: NA; CDR3 DNA: TGTGCCAGCAGTCCCCCCGGAGCTAACTATGGCTACACCTTC; CDR3 protein: CASSPPGANYGYTF
J gene: TRBJ2-3; V gene: TRBV4-2; clone size: NA; D gene: NA; CDR3 DNA: TGTGCCAGCAGCCAAGCGGCGGCGGGGGCCGGGGGGGATACGCAGTATTTT; CDR3 protein: CASSQAAAGAGGDTQYF
J gene: TRBJ1-5; V gene: TRBV28; clone size: NA; D gene: TRBD1; CDR3 DNA: TGTGCCAGCATCAGGGACAGTAGCAATCAGCCCCAGCATTTT; CDR3 protein: CASIRDSSNQPQHF
J gene: TRBJ1-1; V gene: TRBV5-1; clone size: NA; D gene: NA; CDR3 DNA: TGCGCCAGCAGCTTGGAACAGGGACGGGTGGCTTTCTTT; CDR3 protein: CASSLEQGRVAFF
J gene: TRBJ1-1; V gene: TRBV28; clone size: NA; D gene: TRBD1; CDR3 DNA: TGCCAAGCGGCCGGACAGGCGAACACTGAAGCTTTCTTT; CDR3 protein: CQAAGQANTEAFF
J gene: TRBJ1-1; V gene: TRBV7-2; clone size: NA; D gene: TRBD1; CDR3 DNA: TGTGCCAGCAGCGCTGGGACAGTCACTGAAGCTTTCTTT; CDR3 protein: CASSAGTVTEAFF
J gene: TRBJ2-1; V gene: TRBV19; clone size: NA; D gene: NA; CDR3 DNA: TGTGCCAGTAGGATTGGAGGACAGTACCACAATGAGCAGTTCTTC; CDR3 protein: CASRIGGQYHNEQFF